The present T cell receptor beta chain was sequenced within a study of beta chain features in type 1 diabetes. Notes on the study in general: Type 1 diabetes patients showed fewer insertions and more deletions at VDJ junctions. With patients and controls alike, PCR might favor shorter templates to an equal degree. Within each of all four CD4+ subsets, Type 1 diabetes patients had TCRB CDR3s that were moderately but significantly shorter. Naive, central memory and regulatory TCRB repertoires appeared more similar among patients than healthy donors.

CDR1 SGHVS and CDR2 FQNEAQ come from the germline V gene. V shed 5 bases, J shed 4 bases, and the junction held 12 bases outside the gene matches. The CDR3 spans 16 residues. Concerning this clone itself: Its target is unknown.

Sequencing targeted expressed TCRB transcripts, as all isolated RNA had been reverse transcribed. Method: immunoSEQ multiplex PCR; TCRdb's copy keeps in-frame clones and lacks some. Of 140,000 to 150,000 clones in the sample, about 50% were seen once. The V call is TRBV7-8, the J call TRBJ2-5; 8 bases are shared with TRBD2. Sequenced input: Tregs from blood. The sequence was collected from a man between 18 and 29 years old in good health. The CDR3 bases are TGTGCCAGCAGCCAGCAGATAGCGGGACTGTCAGAGACCCAGTACTTC. This translates into CASSQQIAGLSETQYF.